These 23 T cell receptor beta chains came from one sample sequenced in a study of shared clonotypes between healthy human individuals. Only in-frame clones appear in the TCRdb table, and some are missing; sequencing was by immunoSEQ multiplex PCR. The sample lists approximately 1.5 million clones; approximately 98.5% were seen once. The sample was naive CD4+ T cells sorted from blood. The subset here: CD45RA+ positively selected. The source is a man younger than 40 in good health.

This clone was seen once. J is TRBJ2-2 and V is TRBV11-2; the D is unclear. Germline assignment: CDR1 SGHAT and CDR2 FQNNGV. Trimming left V 0 bases short and J 6 bases short, with 8 bases between. The CDR3 contains 14 residues. The DNA of the CDR3 is TGTGCCAGCAGCTTAGATGCGCCTCCCGGGGAGCTGTTTTTT. Translating gives CASSLDAPPGELFF.

Remarks on this clone: Other DNA sequences within the sample encode an identical CDR3. The chain couples TRBV4-1 to TRBJ2-1; D is uncertain. CDR3 length: 11 amino acids. Germline CDR1 is MGHRA and CDR2 is YSYEKL. V was cut by 1 base and J by 7 bases, with 2 bases left in between. DNA for the CDR3: TGCGCCAGCAGCCAAGGAAATGAGCAGTTCTTC. Its protein product is CASSQGNEQFF.

V is TRBV30 and J is TRBJ2-1; D gene unclear. The CDR3 extends over 14 amino acids. CDR1 is GTSNPN, CDR2 SVGIG, per germline (reference sequence). With 1 base removed from V and 4 bases from J, the gap between germline ends came to 11 bases. The CDR3 DNA sequence: TGTGCCTGGAGTGGCCGTCACGCTTACAATGAGCAGTTCTTC. Amino acid sequence: CAWSGRHAYNEQFF. Supplemented by reference TRBV30 and TRBJ2-1, the full variable domain reads SQTIHQWPATLVQPVGSPLSLECTVEGTSNPNLYWYRQAAGRGLQLLFYSVGIGQISSEVPQNLSASRPQDRQFILSSKKLLLSDSGFYLCAWSGRHAYNEQFFGPGTRLTVL.

The genes are TRBV30 and TRBJ2-5, with 7 nucleotides matching TRBD1. The CDR3 covers 15 residues. V was clipped by 1 base and J by 4 bases; unmatched bases: 9. The germline V gene encodes CDR1 GTSNPN and CDR2 SVGIG (reference sequence). CDR3 sequence (DNA): TGTGCCTGGAGTGAGGGACAGACCGGGCGAGAGACCCAGTACTTC. Protein product: CAWSEGQTGRETQYF.

V gene TRBV18 combines with J gene TRBJ2-2; the match to TRBD2 covers 12 bases. Germline V CDR1 and CDR2: KGHSH, LQKENI. V lost 6 bases to trimming and J lost 5 bases; unmatched junction nucleotides: 1. The CDR3 is 14 residues long. This chain's CDR3 is CASSGTSGTGELFF. For the CDR3, the DNA is TGTGCCAGCTCTGGGACTAGCGGGACCGGGGAGCTGTTTTTT.

CDR3 residues: CASSPPGGAYEQYF. The CDR3 region has the DNA TGTGCCAGCTCACCACCCGGCGGAGCCTACGAGCAGTACTTC. The chain couples TRBV18 to TRBJ2-7; no reliable D call. In germline, CDR1 is KGHSH, CDR2 LQKENI. With 0 bases removed from V and 2 bases from J, the gap between germline ends came to 8 bases. This CDR3 has 14 amino acids. The full variable domain, in which reference TRBV18 and TRBJ2-7 provide the parts outside the CDR3, is NAGVMQNPRHLVRRRGQEARLRCSPMKGHSHVYWYRQLPEEGLKFMVYLQKENIIDESGMPKERFSAEFPKEGPSILRIQQVVRGDSAAYFCASSPPGGAYEQYFGPGTRLTVT.

The V and J genes are TRBV18 and TRBJ2-5; weak D call: TRBD2 (6 bases). The CDR3 loop spans 15 amino acids. V lost 5 bases and J 2 bases, leaving 15 bases between the germline ends. The germline CDR1 and CDR2 sequences are KGHSH and LQKENI. Here the CDR3 reads CASSVGTRGQETQYF. DNA of the CDR3: TGTGCCAGCTCAGTCGGGACTCGTGGGCAAGAGACCCAGTACTTC. Supplemented by reference TRBV18 and TRBJ2-5, the full variable domain reads NAGVMQNPRHLVRRRGQEARLRCSPMKGHSHVYWYRQLPEEGLKFMVYLQKENIIDESGMPKERFSAEFPKEGPSILRIQQVVRGDSAAYFCASSVGTRGQETQYFGPGTRLLVL.

The chain couples TRBV30 to TRBJ2-1, with 12 bases fitting TRBD2. Unmatched junction bases numbered 6, after V lost 2 bases and J lost 7 bases. This CDR3 spans 15 amino acids. Looked up from germline, CDR1 is GTSNPN and CDR2 is SVGIG (reference sequence). The CDR3 nucleotides are TGTGCCTGGAGTCAACTAGCGGGAGGTCATAATGAGCAGTTCTTC. Amino acid sequence: CAWSQLAGGHNEQFF. Complete variable domain (other parts from reference TRBV30 and TRBJ2-1): SQTIHQWPATLVQPVGSPLSLECTVEGTSNPNLYWYRQAAGRGLQLLFYSVGIGQISSEVPQNLSASRPQDRQFILSSKKLLLSDSGFYLCAWSQLAGGHNEQFFGPGTRLTVL.

The chain combines TRBV10-3 with TRBJ1-5; D is undetermined. The CDR3 spans 17 residues. V gave up 6 bases and J gave up 0 bases, with 18 bases separating them. Germline CDR1 ENHRY, CDR2 SYGVKD. CDR3 sequence (DNA): TGTGCCATCAGCCCGGTAATGAGGACGGGTAGCAATCAGCCCCAGCATTTT. Translating gives CAISPVMRTGSNQPQHF.

This rearrangement joins TRBV6-1 to TRBJ1-4; TRBD1 is a possible D gene (5 bases). CDR1 MNHNS and CDR2 SASEGT come from the germline V gene. V was trimmed by 5 bases and J by 5 bases, leaving 12 bases between them. The CDR3 runs 14 residues. CDR3: CASSPGRGNEKLFF. The CDR3 coding sequence is TGTGCCAGCAGTCCGGGACGAGGAAATGAAAAACTGTTTTTT.

This clone was seen only once. The rearrangement joins TRBV6-5 to TRBJ2-5; maybe TRBD2 (6 bases). Trimming took 7 bases from V and 0 from J, leaving 9 bases between them. The CDR3 is 13 residues long. The germline V gene encodes CDR1 MNHEY and CDR2 SVGAGI. The CDR3 region is CASKEGYQETQYF. In DNA, the CDR3 is TGTGCCAGCAAGGAGGGGTACCAAGAGACCCAGTACTTC.

A remark on this clone: A read error may account for a junction end that differs from germline. The chain recombines TRBV5-6 with TRBJ2-7; 7 bases fit TRBD1. Germline CDR1 and CDR2: SGHDT and YYEEEE. This CDR3 contains 15 residues. For the CDR3, the DNA is TGTGCCAGCAGCGTGTTGACAGGGCCTCCGATCACCCAAGACTTC. Its protein product is CASSVLTGPPITQDF.

This clone was seen a single time. The chain combines TRBV6-5 with TRBJ1-3; the D gene is possibly TRBD1 (5 bases). Germline assignment: CDR1 MNHEY and CDR2 SVGAGI. This CDR3 region has 14 residues. The V end was cut by 6 bases, the J end by 0 bases, with 9 bases between. The CDR3 sequence: CASRRGNSGNTIYF. DNA of the CDR3: TGTGCCAGCAGGAGGGGCAACTCTGGAAACACCATATATTTT.

This chain joins TRBV19 and TRBJ2-1, with 10 bases fitting TRBD1. J was trimmed by 5 bases and V by 6 bases; bases with no gene match: 10. Looked up from germline, CDR1 is LNHDA and CDR2 is SQIVND (reference sequence). This CDR3 is 16 amino acids long. CDR3: CASRRDRGDPDNEQFF. Here the CDR3 DNA reads TGTGCCAGTAGACGGGACAGGGGAGATCCGGACAATGAGCAGTTCTTC. The whole variable domain, filled in from reference TRBV19 and TRBJ2-1, reads DGGITQSPKYLFRKEGQNVTLSCEQNLNHDAMYWYRQDPGQGLRLIYYSQIVNDFQKGDIAEGYSVSREKKESFPLTVTSAQKNPTAFYLCASRRDRGDPDNEQFFGPGTRLTVL.

The chain joins TRBV21-1 to TRBJ2-7; the table names TRBD2, a call not compared with the DNA. TRBV21-1 has pseudogene status. The CDR3 loop spans 20 amino acids. The CDR3 here is CASSKESLGHHFPELREQYF. The CDR3 DNA reads as TGTGCCAGCAGCAAAGAGTCCCTGGGTCACCACTTCCCCGAACTACGAGAGCAGTACTTC.

The rearrangement joins TRBV27 to TRBJ2-1; 9 positions agree with TRBD2. The CDR3 spans 18 residues. V shed 8 bases and J 0 bases; nucleotides not matched to a gene: 14. Germline V CDR1 and CDR2: MNHEY, SMNVEV (reference sequence). The chain's CDR3 is CASVRASGMGTSYNEQFF. CDR3 DNA sequence: TGTGCCAGCGTCAGGGCTAGCGGGATGGGAACCTCCTACAATGAGCAGTTCTTC.

The chain combines TRBV5-8 with TRBJ1-2, with D hard to call. The CDR3 is 12 residues long. V lost 7 bases, J lost 3 bases, and 10 bases lay in between. Germline V lookup: CDR1 SGHTS, CDR2 YDEGEE. CDR3 DNA: TGTGCCAGCCTAGGGTTTTACTATGGCTACACCTTC. Translating it yields CASLGFYYGYTF.

The chain uses TRBV30 and TRBJ2-1; 8 nucleotides match TRBD2. V gave up 6 bases and J gave up 3 bases; unmatched junction bases: 7. CDR1 and CDR2 from the germline V gene are GTSNPN and SVGIG (reference sequence). This CDR3 has 14 amino acids. The CDR3 nucleotides are TGTGCCTGTCTTGATAGCGGGGTCTACAATGAGCAGTTCTTC. Translation gives CACLDSGVYNEQFF.

The chain links TRBV29-1 to TRBJ2-7, with D perhaps TRBD1 or TRBD2 (6 bases each). V lost 3 bases and J 5 bases, leaving 14 bases between the germline ends. The CDR3 loop spans 13 amino acids. CDR1 and CDR2 from the germline V gene are SQVTM and ANQGSEA. The CDR3, as DNA: TGCAGCGTTGAGGCTCCCGGGGGCCACGAGCAGTACTTC. This translates into CSVEAPGGHEQYF.

The chain recombines TRBV2 with TRBJ1-1; the D is unclear. Looked up from germline, CDR1 is SNHLY and CDR2 is FYNNEI. The CDR3 contains 14 residues. The V and J ends lost 4 bases and 2 bases respectively, with 11 bases between them. The chain's CDR3 is CASSVLGPNTEAFF. CDR3 bases: TGTGCCAGCAGTGTTCTAGGTCCTAACACTGAAGCTTTCTTT.

The chain links TRBV7-6 to TRBJ1-1; D may be TRBD1 (5 bases). This CDR3 comprises 15 residues. V lost 4 bases and J 7 bases, leaving 19 bases between the germline ends. CDR1 is SGHVS and CDR2 is FNYEAQ in the germline V gene. The CDR3 region has the DNA TGTGCCAGCAGCTCCAAGCCCAGGGAAAAAAGTGAAGCTTTCTTT. Protein product: CASSSKPREKSEAFF.

Note on this clone: Other nucleotide sequences from this sample produce the same CDR3. V usage is TRBV2 and J usage is TRBJ1-5; 7 positions match TRBD1. The CDR3 loop spans 15 amino acids. Germline V gene lookup returns CDR1 SNHLY and CDR2 FYNNEI. Unmatched junction bases numbered 7, after V lost 3 bases and J lost 5 bases. CDR3: CASSDRTGPYQPQHF. The CDR3 DNA reads as TGTGCCAGCAGTGACCGGACAGGACCTTATCAGCCCCAGCATTTT.

The rearrangement joins TRBV29-1 to TRBJ2-5; a weak D match, TRBD2 (5 bases). Between the trimmed V and J ends, which lost 4 bases and 7 bases, there was a span of 13 bases. Germline loops: CDR1 SQVTM, CDR2 ANQGSEA. The CDR3 has 12 residues. CDR3 nucleotide sequence: TGCAGCGTTGCTCCCGGGATGGGGACCCAGTACTTC. Its translation is CSVAPGMGTQYF.